A single sample gave rise to the 32 T cell receptor beta chains below, sequenced in a study of beta chain features in type 1 diabetes. Isolated RNA was reverse transcribed in full, so expressed TCRB transcripts were sequenced. The assay was immunoSEQ multiplex PCR, and TCRdb's table has in-frame clones only and misses some. The profile shows over 300,000 clones, 6.5% to 10% of them singletons. Sequencing input: central memory CD4+ T cells from blood. Source of these receptors: a woman aged 18-29 years in good health.

This clone was detected a few times. The J gene is TRBJ2-3, the V gene TRBV4-2, with a possible D match to TRBD2 (5 bases). The CDR3 spans 16 residues. The V and J ends lost 0 bases and 0 bases respectively, with 10 bases between them. CDR1 LGHNA and CDR2 YNFKEQ come from the germline V gene. The CDR3 protein is CASSQESSYSTDTQYF. For the CDR3, the DNA is TGTGCCAGCAGCCAAGAGTCTAGCTATAGCACAGATACGCAGTATTTT.

The chain joins TRBV28 to TRBJ2-4; D remains unclear. This CDR3 has 13 amino acids. Germline-derived CDR1 and CDR2 are MDHEN and SYDVKM. Trimming cost V 4 bases and J 10 bases, with 14 bases left between them. Here the CDR3 DNA reads TGTGCCAGCAGTTCCCGAGTACCGGCAATTCAGTACTTC. It codes for CASSSRVPAIQYF.

The gene calls are TRBV18 and TRBJ2-1; maybe TRBD1 (6 bases). Trimming shortened V by 0 bases and J by 1 base, and 16 bases separated the two germline ends. Germline CDR1 is KGHSH and CDR2 is LQKENI. The CDR3 is made up of 18 amino acids. Here the CDR3 DNA reads TGTGCCAGCTCACCACCGATTTCGGACAGTCCTTCCTACAATGAGCAGTTCTTC. Translation gives CASSPPISDSPSYNEQFF.

In this sample, this clone turned up many times. V usage is TRBV5-4 and J usage is TRBJ2-7, with a possible D match to TRBD1 (6 bases). V was shortened by 7 bases and J by 0 bases, with 11 bases between the two germline ends. The CDR3 is 13 amino acids. Germline V CDR1 and CDR2: SGHNT, YYREEE (reference sequence). CDR3 region: CASQRQDSYEQYF. CDR3 DNA sequence: TGTGCCAGCCAGAGACAGGACTCCTACGAGCAGTACTTC.

This clone was picked up many times. The J gene is TRBJ1-5, the V gene TRBV4-2, with a tentative D call TRBD1 (5 bases). Trimming cost V 0 bases and J 2 bases, with 11 bases left between them. The CDR3 is 16 amino acids. Per the germline V gene, CDR1 is LGHNA and CDR2 is YNFKEQ. The CDR3 DNA is TGTGCCAGCAGCCAAGATCCTGGGGCGGGCAATCAGCCCCAGCATTTT. Protein: CASSQDPGAGNQPQHF.

The CDR3: CASSLLWASIPYEQYF. The CDR3 region has the DNA TGTGCCAGCAGTTTGTTGTGGGCCTCCATCCCCTACGAGCAGTACTTC. The chain couples TRBV28 to TRBJ2-7, with D unresolved. Looked up from germline, CDR1 is MDHEN and CDR2 is SYDVKM. The CDR3 extends over 16 amino acids. V was trimmed by 3 bases and J by 2 bases, leaving 17 bases between them.

This clone was recorded at least ten times. This chain uses TRBV7-2 with TRBJ2-7, with unresolved D. CDR1 and CDR2 (germline): SGHTA, FQGNSA. V was trimmed by 3 bases and J by 0 bases, leaving 9 bases between them. The CDR3 is made up of 14 amino acids. Here the CDR3 DNA reads TGTGCCAGCAGCTTTTACCAGGACTCCTACGAGCAGTACTTC. This sequence encodes CASSFYQDSYEQYF.

This clone was found a few times. V usage is TRBV15 and J usage is TRBJ1-1; D call uncertain. Germline V gene data show CDR1 as LNHNV and CDR2 as YYDKDF (reference sequence). The V end lost 4 bases, the J end lost 10 bases, and 13 bases lay between the germline ends. The CDR3 sequence is 12 residues long. CDR3 nucleotide sequence: TGTGCCACCAGCAATGGGCGAGGTCGAGCTTTCTTT. Translation: CATSNGRGRAFF.

V usage is TRBV20-1 and J usage is TRBJ2-7; no definite D call. Germline assignment: CDR1 DFQATT and CDR2 SNEGSKA (reference sequence). The CDR3 has 11 residues. Trimming left V 8 bases short and J 4 bases short, with 12 bases between. CDR3 sequence: CSFTPLYEQYF. CDR3 DNA: TGCAGTTTTACCCCGCTTTACGAGCAGTACTTC.

This clone was observed a few times. The J gene is TRBJ1-2, the V gene TRBV6-1; D perhaps matches TRBD1 (5 bases). Trimming shortened V by 7 bases and J by 4 bases, and 10 bases separated the two germline ends. Germline V gene data show CDR1 as MNHNS and CDR2 as SASEGT. The CDR3 has 12 residues. The CDR3 nucleotides are TGTGCCAGCACAGCCGACAGCTATGGCTACACCTTC. Its protein product is CASTADSYGYTF.

V and J are TRBV18 and TRBJ2-1; the match to TRBD2 covers 14 bases. The CDR3 length is 15 residues. With V trimmed by 4 bases and J by 10 bases, 6 bases remained unmatched. Germline V gene data show CDR1 as KGHSH and CDR2 as LQKENI. CDR3 sequence: CASSHGLAGGGEQFF. CDR3 nucleotides: TGTGCCAGCTCACATGGACTAGCGGGAGGCGGGGAGCAGTTCTTC.

This clone was found a few times. This may arise from a read error, as a much more abundant clone is one base away. This sequence joins TRBV5-8 and TRBJ2-6; D may be TRBD1 (5 bases). CDR1 and CDR2 (germline): SGHTS, YDEGEE. V was trimmed by 0 bases and J by 1 base, leaving 5 bases between them. The CDR3 is 15 residues long. DNA of the CDR3: TGTGCCAGCAGCTTGGAGGGGTCTGGGGCCAACGTCCTGACTTTC. Protein: CASSLEGSGANVLTF.

This chain uses TRBV7-8 with TRBJ2-2, with 7 bases matching TRBD2. The CDR3 runs to 16 residues. The V gene end was trimmed by 4 bases and the J gene end by 0 bases; junction bases not matched to a gene: 5. Germline CDR1 and CDR2: SGHVS and FQNEAQ. CDR3 nucleotides: TGTGCCAGCAGCTCCGGGGGGAAAGCGAACACCGGGGAGCTGTTTTTT. The encoded protein is CASSSGGKANTGELFF.

Only a few counts were recorded for this clone. The CDR3 here is CASSVGSGELNYGYTF. The CDR3 region has the DNA TGTGCCAGCAGCGTCGGATCAGGGGAATTGAACTATGGCTACACCTTC. The chain recombines TRBV28 with TRBJ1-2; D is perhaps TRBD1 (6 bases). The CDR3 sequence is 16 residues long. Trimming took off 6 bases at V and 2 bases at J, with 19 bases between the two ends. Germline V lookup: CDR1 MDHEN, CDR2 SYDVKM.

V and J are TRBV13 and TRBJ1-2; possible D gene TRBD1, 6 bases. Trimming removed 5 bases at V and 4 bases at J, with 11 bases between. Germline CDR1 PRHDT, CDR2 FYEKMQ (reference sequence). This CDR3 spans 13 amino acids. CDR3 sequence: CASSLTGTYGYTF. The CDR3 coding sequence is TGTGCCAGCAGCCTCACAGGGACCTATGGCTACACCTTC.

There are a few counts of this clone. The CDR3 coding sequence is TGTGCCAGCAGAAACACGGCCCGGAATGAAAAACTGTTTTTT. This encodes CASRNTARNEKLFF. The chain recombines TRBV7-9 with TRBJ1-4, with D unresolved. Germline V gene sequence: CDR1 SEHNR, CDR2 FQNEAQ (reference sequence). This CDR3 has 14 amino acids. With 6 bases removed from V and 5 bases from J, the gap between germline ends came to 13 bases.

V gene TRBV20-1 combines with J gene TRBJ1-5; D may be TRBD1 (6 bases). Trimming removed 6 bases at V and 4 bases at J, with 7 bases between. Germline V gene sequence: CDR1 DFQATT, CDR2 SNEGSKA (reference sequence). This CDR3 is built from 11 residues. DNA for the CDR3: TGCAGTGCCGGACAGAATCAGCCCCAGCATTTT. Protein sequence: CSAGQNQPQHF.

The gene calls are TRBV10-3 and TRBJ1-1, with D possibly being TRBD1 (5 bases). The V gene lost 2 bases and the J gene lost 1 base, with 11 bases spanning the gap. In germline, CDR1 is ENHRY, CDR2 SYGVKD. The CDR3 consists of 15 residues. CDR3 region: CAISEHLGGNTEAFF. In nucleotides, the CDR3 is TGTGCCATCAGTGAGCATCTCGGGGGGAACACTGAAGCTTTCTTT.

Only a few counts were recorded for this clone. V is TRBV9 and J is TRBJ2-1, with D tentatively TRBD1 or TRBD2 (5 bases each). Germline values: CDR1 SGDLS, CDR2 YYNGEE. The V and J ends lost 0 bases and 9 bases respectively, with 19 bases between them. The CDR3 extends over 16 amino acids. This CDR3 is CASSVGWGIGVGEQFF. CDR3 bases: TGTGCCAGCAGCGTAGGCTGGGGCATCGGGGTCGGTGAGCAGTTCTTC.

In this sample, this clone turned up a few times. This sample also contains other DNA sequences that code for the same CDR3. The V gene is TRBV6-5, the J gene TRBJ2-3, with D unresolved. The CDR3 consists of 15 residues. Trimming took off 3 bases at V and 1 base at J, with 11 bases between the two ends. Germline lookup yields CDR1 MNHEY and CDR2 SVGAGI. The CDR3 sequence: CASSYYGRGTDTQYF. CDR3 in DNA: TGTGCCAGCAGTTATTATGGCAGAGGCACAGATACGCAGTATTTT.

There are a few counts of this clone. The chain employs TRBV7-3 and TRBJ2-1; D gene unclear. V lost 2 bases, J lost 7 bases, and 15 bases lay in between. The CDR3 has 15 residues. CDR1 is SGHTA, CDR2 FQGTGA, per germline. The CDR3 spells CASSLLRGPRNEQFF. The CDR3 region has the DNA TGTGCCAGCAGCTTATTGCGCGGCCCTAGGAATGAGCAGTTCTTC. Full variable domain (remainder filled in from reference TRBV7-3 and TRBJ2-1): GAGVSQTPSNKVTEKGKYVELRCDPISGHTALYWYRQSLGQGPEFLIYFQGTGAADDSGLPNDRFFAVRPEGSVSTLKIQRTERGDSAVYLCASSLLRGPRNEQFFGPGTRLTVL.

This clone occurred a few times. The V gene is TRBV15, the J gene TRBJ2-5; D is undetermined. CDR3 size: 13 residues. V dropped 5 bases and J dropped 5 bases, with 12 bases sitting between them. In germline, CDR1 is LNHNV, CDR2 YYDKDF (reference sequence). The CDR3 DNA reads TGTGCCACCAGCTTGCCTCCCCTGGAGACCCAGTACTTC. This codes for CATSLPPLETQYF. The variable domain in full, with the rest retrieved from reference TRBV15 and TRBJ2-5, is DAMVIQNPRYQVTQFGKPVTLSCSQTLNHNVMYWYQQKSSQAPKLLFHYYDKDFNNEADTPDNFQSRRPNTSFCFLDIRSPGLGDTAMYLCATSLPPLETQYFGPGTRLLVL.

The V gene is TRBV18, the J gene TRBJ2-7, with D possibly TRBD1 on 6 matching bases. The germline V and J ends were trimmed by 4 bases and 0 bases, with 16 bases remaining between them. The CDR3 length is 16 residues. Per the germline V gene, CDR1 is KGHSH and CDR2 is LQKENI. The CDR3 loop is CASSRQTGRSSYEQYF. The CDR3 bases are TGTGCCAGCTCACGTCAGACAGGCCGGAGCTCCTACGAGCAGTACTTC.

This clone came up a few times. The chain carries TRBV7-8 and TRBJ1-2; D is unresolved. Per germline, CDR1 SGHVS and CDR2 FQNEAQ. Trimming removed 5 bases from V and 5 bases from J, with 6 bases in between. The CDR3 has 11 amino acids. CDR3 protein: CASSGGYGYTF. The CDR3 DNA follows: TGTGCCAGCAGCGGCGGGTATGGCTACACCTTC.

This clone was seen ten or more times. V and J are TRBV6-5 and TRBJ1-5; TRBD1 aligns across 8 bases. J lost 7 bases, V lost 5 bases, and 10 bases had no gene match. Per the germline V gene, CDR1 is MNHEY and CDR2 is SVGAGI. The CDR3 covers 15 residues. The CDR3 protein is CASSTGGAGRQPQHF. Written as DNA, the CDR3 is TGTGCCAGCAGTACAGGGGGTGCAGGGCGGCAGCCCCAGCATTTT.

Worth noting for this clone: This sequence may be a read error, since a much larger clone differs from it by one base. This sample also contains other DNA sequences that code for the same CDR3. V usage is TRBV4-3 and J usage is TRBJ2-1; 13 nucleotides line up with TRBD2. The CDR3 extends over 15 amino acids. The V and J ends lost 4 bases and 5 bases, in that order; junction bases with no gene match: 2. Germline lookup yields CDR1 LGHNA and CDR2 YSLEER. The CDR3 DNA reads TGCGCCAGCAGCCCCGGACTAGCGGGAGACAATGAGCAGTTCTTC. This translates into CASSPGLAGDNEQFF.

This clone was counted only a few times. V is TRBV7-6 and J is TRBJ2-3, with a tentative D call TRBD2 (5 bases). CDR3 length: 16 residues. Germline loops: CDR1 SGHVS, CDR2 FNYEAQ. The V end was cut by 1 base, the J end by 7 bases, with 18 bases between. Here the CDR3 reads CASSLGSGTTSHTQYF. The CDR3 coding sequence is TGTGCCAGCAGCTTAGGAAGCGGAACTACAAGTCATACGCAGTATTTT. Complete variable domain (other parts from reference TRBV7-6 and TRBJ2-3): GAGVSQSPRYKVTKRGQDVALRCDPISGHVSLYWYRQALGQGPEFLTYFNYEAQQDKSGLPNDRFSAERPEGSISTLTIQRTEQRDSAMYRCASSLGSGTTSHTQYFGPGTRLTVL.

This clone was counted only a few times. This chain links TRBV7-3 with TRBJ2-1; possibly TRBD1 or TRBD2 for D (5 bases each). V shed 0 bases and J shed 0 bases, with 9 bases lying between them. Germline V gene sequence: CDR1 SGHTA, CDR2 FQGTGA. The CDR3 loop spans 16 amino acids. The CDR3 region is CASSLTGTASYNEQFF. Written as DNA, the CDR3 is TGTGCCAGCAGCTTAACTGGGACGGCCTCCTACAATGAGCAGTTCTTC.

The chain links TRBV28 to TRBJ2-4; D unclear. The CDR3 is 13 amino acids. Germline-derived CDR1 and CDR2 are MDHEN and SYDVKM. V was cut by 5 bases and J by 7 bases, with 12 bases left in between. DNA of the CDR3: TGTGCCAGCAGTCCTCAGGACCTGAACATTCAGTACTTC. This encodes CASSPQDLNIQYF.

A few counts support this clone. CDR3 residues: CASGLTYGYTF. CDR3 DNA sequence: TGTGCCAGCGGGTTAACCTATGGCTACACCTTC. V gene TRBV27 combines with J gene TRBJ1-2; D unresolved. The V end lost 8 bases, the J end lost 4 bases, and 8 bases lay between the germline ends. Germline lookup yields CDR1 MNHEY and CDR2 SMNVEV (reference sequence). The CDR3 spans 11 residues.

This clone was detected only a few times. V usage is TRBV28 and J usage is TRBJ1-2, with 8 bases aligning to TRBD1. The junction had 16 bases not matched to a gene; V was cut back by 5 bases and J by 5 bases. This CDR3 has 17 residues. Per germline, CDR1 MDHEN and CDR2 SYDVKM. In DNA form, the CDR3 reads TGTGCCAGCAGTAATTCGCATACCCCAGGGGGCACTTATGGCTACACCTTC. Protein sequence: CASSNSHTPGGTYGYTF.

This clone has just a few counts. Other DNA sequences from this sample encode an identical CDR3 as well. This sequence joins TRBV28 and TRBJ1-1, with TRBD1 identical over 7 bases. CDR1 is MDHEN and CDR2 is SYDVKM in the germline V gene. The ends lost 6 bases at V and 4 bases at J; junction bases unmatched: 2. The length of the CDR3 is 12 residues. The CDR3 loop reads CASRSGGTEAFF. CDR3 bases: TGTGCCAGCAGATCAGGGGGCACTGAAGCTTTCTTT.